The next 28 T cell receptor beta chains were all read from a single sample in a study of multiple sclerosis patients with progressive multifocal leukoencephalopathy. Time point meaning: before natalizumab initiation. The data were produced by immunoSEQ multiplex PCR, yet TCRdb's version contains in-frame clones alone and is incomplete. The data hold roughly 28,000 clones, with 88% observed a single time. Specimen: PBMCs. Receptors were obtained from a human donor with multiple sclerosis.

This clone was counted a few times. The genes are TRBV6-1 and TRBJ1-1, with TRBD1 identical over 8 bases. The length of the CDR3 is 13 residues. Germline CDR1 MNHNS, CDR2 SASEGT. V shed 6 bases and J 1 base; nucleotides not matched to a gene: 1. The CDR3 DNA sequence: TGTGCCAGCAGCGACAGGGGGAACACTGAAGCTTTCTTT. Amino acid sequence: CASSDRGNTEAFF.

The rearrangement joins TRBV21-1 to TRBJ1-1; no check of the table's D call, TRBD1, against the DNA was made. TRBV21-1 is an annotated pseudogene. CDR3 size: 15 residues. The CDR3 here is CASSKDDRGPTEAFF. In DNA form, the CDR3 reads TGTGCCAGCAGCAAAGACGACAGGGGGCCCACTGAAGCTTTCTTT.

The V call is TRBV9, the J call TRBJ1-1, with a possible D match to TRBD1 (5 bases). Germline-derived CDR1 and CDR2 are SGDLS and YYNGEE. The CDR3 sequence is 12 residues long. V lost 2 bases and J lost 11, with 13 bases in between. The CDR3 loop reads CASSVGDQEAFF. The DNA of the CDR3 is TGTGCCAGCAGCGTCGGGGACCAGGAGGCTTTCTTT.

The chain carries TRBV4-3 and TRBJ2-7; D gene ambiguous. The CDR3 is 14 amino acids. V was cut by 4 bases and J by 0 bases, with 10 bases left in between. The germline V gene has CDR1 LGHNA and CDR2 YSLEER. The CDR3 reads CASSRRAVSYEQYF. The CDR3 coding sequence is TGCGCCAGCAGCCGGCGAGCAGTCTCCTACGAGCAGTACTTC.

In DNA, the CDR3 is TGTGCCAGCAGCTTGGAGGCCGGGACCCTAAATTCACCCCTCCACTTT. This codes for CASSLEAGTLNSPLHF. This sequence joins TRBV5-4 and TRBJ1-6; D might be TRBD1 (5 bases). Germline V gene data show CDR1 as SGHNT and CDR2 as YYREEE (reference sequence). The CDR3 has 16 residues. With 0 bases removed from V and 7 bases from J, the gap between germline ends came to 14 bases. The full variable domain, its missing parts supplied by reference TRBV5-4 and TRBJ1-6, is ETGVTQSPTHLIKTRGQQVTLRCSSQSGHNTVSWYQQALGQGPQFIFQYYREEENGRGNFPPRFSGLQFPNYSSELNVNALELDDSALYLCASSLEAGTLNSPLHFGNGTRLTVT.

The J gene is TRBJ2-7, the V gene TRBV25-1, with D perhaps TRBD2 (6 bases). Deletions cut 6 bases from V and 0 bases from J, with 9 bases between. The germline CDR1 and CDR2 sequences are MGHDK and SYGVNS. This CDR3 region has 13 residues. The CDR3 DNA sequence: TGTGCCAGCAGCCGGGGGAGCTCCTACGAGCAGTACTTC. Translating gives CASSRGSSYEQYF.

The chain recombines TRBV2 with TRBJ1-3; D possibly corresponds to TRBD1 (6 bases). In germline, CDR1 is SNHLY, CDR2 FYNNEI. Deletions cut 6 bases from V and 0 bases from J, with 6 bases between. CDR3 length equals 13 residues. The CDR3 DNA reads TGTGCCAGCAGGGACAGCTCTGGAAACACCATATATTTT. Translation gives CASRDSSGNTIYF.

The CDR3 DNA sequence: TGTGCCAGCAGCGTCCGGGTCGGCCGCATCTACGAGCAGTACTTC. Its translation is CASSVRVGRIYEQYF. The chain carries TRBV2 and TRBJ2-7, with D unresolved. CDR3 length equals 15 residues. V lost 6 bases, J lost 3 bases, and 18 bases lay in between. CDR1 is SNHLY, CDR2 FYNNEI, per germline.

V gene TRBV6-5 combines with J gene TRBJ2-1, with 7 bases fitting TRBD1. The CDR3 sequence is 16 residues long. Germline CDR1 is MNHEY and CDR2 is SVGAGI. V shed 3 bases and J 4 bases; nucleotides not matched to a gene: 9. This CDR3 is CASSYRRDSGYNEQFF. Here the CDR3 DNA reads TGTGCCAGCAGTTATCGTCGGGACAGTGGTTACAATGAGCAGTTCTTC.

The V call is TRBV5-8, the J call TRBJ1-4; D might be TRBD1 (5 bases). The germline V gene has CDR1 SGHTS and CDR2 YDEGEE. The CDR3 runs 15 residues. The ends were cut back, 3 bases at V and 11 bases at J, with 20 bases in the middle. CDR3: CASSYLLPGAGKLFF. CDR3 in DNA: TGTGCCAGCAGCTACCTCCTCCCCGGGGCCGGTAAACTGTTTTTT. The full variable domain, with the rest looked up from reference TRBV5-8 and TRBJ1-4, is EAGVTQSPTHLIKTRGQQATLRCSPISGHTSVYWYQQALGLGLQFLLWYDEGEERNRGNFPPRFSGRQFPNYSSELNVNALELEDSALYLCASSYLLPGAGKLFFGSGTQLSVL.

About this clone itself: In the same sample, other DNA sequences code for this CDR3. The chain is built from TRBV7-9 and TRBJ1-1; no firm D call. The CDR3 consists of 14 residues. Per germline, CDR1 SEHNR and CDR2 FQNEAQ (reference sequence). V was trimmed by 1 base and J by 0 bases, leaving 6 bases between them. CDR3 sequence (DNA): TGTGCCAGCAGCTTAGTGTCGTTGAACACTGAAGCTTTCTTT. This encodes CASSLVSLNTEAFF.

The chain has TRBV13 and TRBJ2-1, with TRBD1 matching over 9 bases. From germline, CDR1 is PRHDT and CDR2 FYEKMQ (reference sequence). The CDR3 consists of 15 residues. After removal of 5 bases from V and 2 bases from J, the junction contained 4 bases not matched to a gene. CDR3 in DNA: TGTGCCAGCAGCGAAACAGGGGGCGCCTACAATGAGCAGTTCTTC. It codes for CASSETGGAYNEQFF.

The rearrangement uses TRBV9 and TRBJ2-6; 7 bases are a match to TRBD1. This CDR3 comprises 17 residues. Germline V gives CDR1 SGDLS, CDR2 YYNGEE. The V segment lost 3 bases and the J segment 4 bases; nucleotides outside the gene matches: 10. The CDR3 DNA follows: TGTGCCAGCAGCGACAAGACCAGGGGGAGCGGGGCCAACGTCCTGACTTTC. It encodes CASSDKTRGSGANVLTF.

The chain recombines TRBV30 with TRBJ1-5; possibly TRBD1 for D (6 bases). V dropped 8 bases and J dropped 3 bases, with 20 bases sitting between them. Per the germline V gene, CDR1 is GTSNPN and CDR2 is SVGIG (reference sequence). This CDR3 region has 15 residues. CDR3 region: CAGSKGGASNQPQHF. The CDR3 bases are TGTGCCGGATCGAAAGGGGGGGCGTCCAATCAGCCCCAGCATTTT.

The sample holds a few counts of this clone. This chain uses TRBV6-4 with TRBJ2-2, with a weak D call TRBD1 (5 bases). CDR1 MRHNA and CDR2 SNTAGT come from the germline V gene. This CDR3 contains 15 residues. V lost 2 bases and J 6 bases, leaving 13 bases between the germline ends. DNA of the CDR3: TGTGCCAGCAGTGACGGGGCAGGGAAGGCCGGGGAGCTGTTTTTT. Protein product: CASSDGAGKAGELFF.

The chain employs TRBV4-2 and TRBJ2-1, with 10 bases fitting TRBD2. V trimming: 4 bases; J trimming: 8 bases; junction bases outside the gene matches: 14. The CDR3 is made up of 17 amino acids. Per germline, CDR1 LGHNA and CDR2 YNFKEQ. The CDR3 loop reads CASSRGLAEDYLDEQFF. CDR3 sequence (DNA): TGTGCCAGCAGCCGAGGACTAGCGGAGGATTATTTAGATGAGCAGTTCTTC.

This clone is a singleton in its sample. The V and J genes are TRBV30 and TRBJ2-7, with TRBD1 matching 7 bases. The J segment lost 3 bases and the V segment lost 0 bases, leaving 5 bases of the junction unmatched. In germline, CDR1 is GTSNPN, CDR2 SVGIG (reference sequence). This CDR3 comprises 14 residues. The CDR3: CAWSVKGQFYEQYF. The CDR3 coding sequence is TGTGCCTGGAGTGTAAAGGGACAGTTCTACGAGCAGTACTTC. The full variable domain, its missing parts supplied by reference TRBV30 and TRBJ2-7, is SQTIHQWPATLVQPVGSPLSLECTVEGTSNPNLYWYRQAAGRGLQLLFYSVGIGQISSEVPQNLSASRPQDRQFILSSKKLLLSDSGFYLCAWSVKGQFYEQYFGPGTRLTVT.

The chain is built from TRBV7-9 and TRBJ1-6; weak D call: TRBD1 (6 bases). The CDR3 has 15 residues. With 4 bases removed from V and 7 bases from J, the gap between germline ends came to 14 bases. Germline V gene lookup returns CDR1 SEHNR and CDR2 FQNEAQ (reference sequence). CDR3 in DNA: TGTGCCAGCAGCTCAACCGTCAGGGGAAATTCACCCCTCCACTTT. It yields the protein CASSSTVRGNSPLHF.

The chain has TRBV28 and TRBJ2-7, with D possibly TRBD1 on 5 matching bases. Trimming removed 5 bases from V and 3 bases from J, with 11 bases in between. Germline V gene sequence: CDR1 MDHEN, CDR2 SYDVKM. The CDR3 totals 13 residues. The CDR3 sequence: CASSLRQIYEQYF. Written as DNA, the CDR3 is TGTGCCAGCAGTCTACGACAGATCTACGAGCAGTACTTC.

The chain couples TRBV14 to TRBJ2-2; D possibly corresponds to TRBD1 (6 bases). V was clipped by 4 bases and J by 4 bases, with 16 bases between them. CDR1 is SGHDN, CDR2 FVKESK, per germline. This CDR3 has 16 residues. DNA of the CDR3: TGTGCCAGCAGCCCGCCAGGACAGAGACTCACCGGGGAGCTGTTTTTT. Its protein is CASSPPGQRLTGELFF.

The chain carries TRBV6-5 and TRBJ1-6; no reliable D call. The V end lost 4 bases, the J end lost 6 bases, and 10 bases lay between the germline ends. The CDR3 contains 14 residues. Germline CDR1 MNHEY, CDR2 SVGAGI. CDR3 sequence (DNA): TGTGCCAGCAGTTCCAGAGCGAGTAATTCACCCCTCCACTTT. Residues: CASSSRASNSPLHF.

Regarding this clone: This sample also contains other DNA sequences that code for the same CDR3. This chain uses TRBV6-5 with TRBJ2-7, with 9 bases that match TRBD1. This CDR3 is built from 15 residues. The V segment lost 0 bases and the J segment 3 bases; nucleotides outside the gene matches: 3. Germline V gene lookup returns CDR1 MNHEY and CDR2 SVGAGI. CDR3: CASSYSGTGSYEQYF. As DNA, the CDR3 is TGTGCCAGCAGTTACTCGGGGACAGGGAGCTACGAGCAGTACTTC.

This chain links TRBV5-6 with TRBJ2-2, with 8 positions matching TRBD1. The CDR3 spans 15 residues. Germline V gene sequence: CDR1 SGHDT, CDR2 YYEEEE. J lost 6 bases, V lost 4 bases, and 8 bases had no gene match. The CDR3 sequence: CASSPQPGGSGELFF. In DNA form, the CDR3 reads TGTGCCAGCAGCCCTCAGCCAGGGGGCTCCGGGGAGCTGTTTTTT. Looking up the rest from reference TRBV5-6 and TRBJ2-2 gives the full variable domain: DAGVTQSPTHLIKTRGQQVTLRCSPKSGHDTVSWYQQALGQGPQFIFQYYEEEERQRGNFPDRFSGHQFPNYSSELNVNALLLGDSALYLCASSPQPGGSGELFFGEGSRLTVL.

The rearrangement joins TRBV4-1 to TRBJ2-7; TRBD1 is a possible D gene (5 bases). The CDR3 runs 13 residues. CDR1 is MGHRA, CDR2 YSYEKL, per germline. Trimming removed 5 bases from V and 5 bases from J, with 13 bases in between. This CDR3 is CASSVGQGDEQYF. In nucleotides, the CDR3 is TGCGCCAGCAGCGTAGGCCAGGGCGACGAGCAGTACTTC.

The CDR3 nucleotides read TGTGCCAGTAGTATATCAGGGACAGGGTCAACCGGGGAGCTGTTTTTT. Encoded protein: CASSISGTGSTGELFF. The chain carries TRBV19 and TRBJ2-2, with 9 bases identical to TRBD1. The CDR3 length is 16 residues. Germline CDR1 is LNHDA and CDR2 is SQIVND (reference sequence). V was pared by 2 bases and J by 5 bases, with 6 bases of the junction left unmatched. The full variable domain, completed using reference TRBV19 and TRBJ2-2, is DGGITQSPKYLFRKEGQNVTLSCEQNLNHDAMYWYRQDPGQGLRLIYYSQIVNDFQKGDIAEGYSVSREKKESFPLTVTSAQKNPTAFYLCASSISGTGSTGELFFGEGSRLTVL.

V is TRBV7-8 and J is TRBJ1-5; D is uncertain. The V gene's germline CDR1 is SGHVS and CDR2 FQNEAQ. With 1 base removed from V and 4 bases from J, the gap between germline ends came to 8 bases. The CDR3 totals 14 residues. The CDR3: CASSLGSRNQPQHF. CDR3 nucleotides: TGTGCCAGCAGCTTAGGGAGTAGGAATCAGCCCCAGCATTTT.

The gene calls are TRBV29-1 and TRBJ2-3, with 8 bases fitting TRBD1. V lost 8 bases, J lost 3 bases, and 7 bases stayed unmatched. CDR1 and CDR2 from the germline V gene are SQVTM and ANQGSEA. The CDR3 consists of 13 residues. The CDR3 spells CSSGGRMTDTQYF. The CDR3 DNA follows: TGCAGCTCAGGGGGCAGAATGACAGATACGCAGTATTTT.

The rearrangement joins TRBV9 to TRBJ2-4, with 7 positions matching TRBD1. Germline CDR1 reads SGDLS; CDR2 reads YYNGEE. CDR3 length: 14 residues. V was clipped by 3 bases and J by 4 bases; unmatched bases: 4. The chain's CDR3 is CASSETGSKNIQYF. The CDR3, as DNA: TGTGCCAGCAGCGAGACAGGGTCAAAAAACATTCAGTACTTC.